These T cell receptor beta chains were read from a single sample in a study of blood T cell repertoires in COVID-19. Assay: immunoSEQ multiplex PCR; the TCRdb copy retains only in-frame clones and omits some. Found here are under 250,000 clones, around 84% of them singletons; the top ten hold more than 4.5%. The specimen sequenced was peripheral blood. The receptors were gathered from a woman between 55 and 75 years old who had recovered from COVID-19. CDR3s include the opening cysteine and the closing phenylalanine or tryptophan. D genes are given only for firm matches. Clone sizes are given selectively: once, few, many, or a class where the clone is expanded.

d_call	v_call	j_call	clone_size	cdr3_aa	cdr3_nt
NA	TRBV18	TRBJ2-1	NA	CASSPTGYNEQFF	TGTGCCAGCTCACCAACGGGCTACAATGAGCAGTTCTTC
NA	TRBV7-8	TRBJ2-2	NA	CASSLEQFGGELFF	TGTGCCAGCAGCTTAGAACAGTTTGGCGGGGAGCTGTTTTTT
TRBD2	TRBV5-8	TRBJ2-1	NA	CASSMGTSGGGDEQFF	TGTGCCAGCAGCATGGGGACTAGCGGGGGAGGCGATGAGCAGTTCTTC
NA	TRBV12-1	TRBJ2-1	NA	CASSLCAQVIYNEQFF	TGTGCCAGCAGCTTGTGCGCTCAGGTTATATACAATGAGCAGTTCTTC
NA	TRBV18	TRBJ1-4	once	CASSPGSEKLFF	TGTGCCAGCTCACCGGGCAGTGAAAAACTGTTTTTT
TRBD1	TRBV7-9	TRBJ1-4	NA	CASSLGTGIEKLFF	TGTGCCAGCAGCCTCGGGACAGGGATTGAAAAACTGTTTTTT
NA	TRBV18	TRBJ1-5	NA	CASSPGSGSNQPQHF	TGTGCCAGCTCACCAGGTTCCGGTAGCAATCAGCCCCAGCATTTT
TRBD1	TRBV29-1	TRBJ2-7	NA	CSVEDPDRGPYEQYF	TGCAGCGTTGAAGATCCGGACAGGGGGCCCTACGAGCAGTACTTC
NA	TRBV9	TRBJ2-2	NA	CASSVVPQVGELFF	TGTGCCAGCAGCGTAGTACCTCAGGTCGGGGAGCTGTTTTTT
NA	TRBV23-1	TRBJ1-2	NA	CASSQYRGRVYGYTF	TGCGCCAGCAGTCAATACAGAGGGAGAGTCTATGGCTACACCTTC
TRBD1	TRBV5-6	TRBJ1-1	NA	CASSFGTANTEAFF	TGTGCCAGCAGCTTCGGGACAGCGAACACTGAAGCTTTCTTT
NA	TRBV30	TRBJ1-2	NA	CAWSPGNYGYTF	TGTGCCTGGAGCCCAGGAAACTATGGCTACACCTTC
NA	TRBV5-1	TRBJ2-3	NA	CASIRGGDTDTQYF	TGCGCCAGCATAAGGGGCGGGGACACAGATACGCAGTATTTT
TRBD1	TRBV7-3	TRBJ2-3	NA	CASSQTGGRRDTQYF	TGTGCCAGCAGCCAAACAGGGGGCAGGAGGGATACGCAGTATTTT
NA	TRBV30	TRBJ2-7	once	CAWSRGGGGYEQYF	TGTGCCTGGAGCCGCGGGGGCGGTGGCTACGAGCAGTACTTC
NA	TRBV3-1/TRBV3-2	TRBJ1-2	few	CASSQDSEGPYGYTF	TGTGCCAGCAGCCAAGATAGCGAAGGTCCGTATGGCTACACCTTC
NA	TRBV3-1/TRBV3-2	TRBJ1-2	NA	CASSQGGEGEYYGYTF	TGTGCCAGCAGCCAAGGAGGGGAGGGGGAGTACTATGGCTACACCTTC
TRBD2	TRBV6-2/TRBV6-3	TRBJ2-2	NA	CASSIGTSGGTGELFF	TGTGCCAGCAGTATCGGGACTAGCGGGGGCACCGGGGAGCTGTTTTTT
NA	TRBV6-2/TRBV6-3	TRBJ2-3	NA	CASSWAGRGRTDTQYF	TGTGCCAGCAGTTGGGCCGGGCGGGGGCGCACAGATACGCAGTATTTT
NA	TRBV6-2/TRBV6-3	TRBJ2-5	NA	CASSYVSTKETQYF	TGTGCCAGCAGTTACGTCAGTACCAAAGAGACCCAGTACTTC
TRBD2	TRBV6-5	TRBJ2-3	NA	CASSRTSLADTQYF	TGTGCCAGCAGTAGGACTAGTCTCGCAGATACGCAGTATTTT
TRBD1	TRBV9	TRBJ1-2	NA	CASSPGTALPDGYTF	TGTGCCAGCAGCCCCGGGACAGCCCTCCCTGATGGCTACACCTTC
NA	TRBV3-1/TRBV3-2	TRBJ2-5	NA	CASSLRRANPQETQYF	TGTGCCAGCAGCCTACGGCGGGCCAACCCACAAGAGACCCAGTACTTC
TRBD2	TRBV2	TRBJ2-5	once	CASKRAGGRETQYF	TGTGCCAGCAAGCGAGCGGGGGGTAGAGAGACCCAGTACTTC
NA	TRBV11-2	TRBJ2-5	NA	CASRDLLKQGRETQYF	TGTGCCAGCAGAGACCTATTAAAACAGGGACGAGAGACCCAGTACTTC
TRBD2	TRBV27	TRBJ2-3	NA	CASSLSWGLAHSLTDTQYF	TGTGCCAGCAGTTTAAGTTGGGGACTAGCGCACTCTCTCACAGATACGCAGTATTTT
NA	TRBV15	TRBJ2-1	NA	CATSRAGTHNEQFF	TGTGCCACCAGCAGAGCCGGGACTCACAATGAGCAGTTCTTC
TRBD1	TRBV10-3	TRBJ2-2	once	CAISPRDRGNTGELFF	TGTGCCATCAGTCCCCGGGACAGGGGGAACACCGGGGAGCTGTTTTTT
TRBD1	TRBV18	TRBJ1-4	NA	CASSPPGQLFEKLFF	TGTGCCAGCTCACCACCGGGACAGCTTTTCGAAAAACTGTTTTTT